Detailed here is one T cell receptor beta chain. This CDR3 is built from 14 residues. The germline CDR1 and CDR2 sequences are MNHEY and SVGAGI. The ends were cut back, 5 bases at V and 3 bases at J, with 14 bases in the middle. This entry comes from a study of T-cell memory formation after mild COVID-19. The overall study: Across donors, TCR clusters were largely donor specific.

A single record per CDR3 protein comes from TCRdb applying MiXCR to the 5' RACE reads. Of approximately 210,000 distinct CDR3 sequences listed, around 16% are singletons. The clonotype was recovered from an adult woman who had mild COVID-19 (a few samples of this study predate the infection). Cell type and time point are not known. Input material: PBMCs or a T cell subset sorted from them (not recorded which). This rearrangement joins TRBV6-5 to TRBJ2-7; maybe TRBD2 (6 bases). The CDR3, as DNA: TGTGCCAGCAGTGACACGGGACTTAACTACGAGCAGTACTTC. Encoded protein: CASSDTGLNYEQYF.